This entry features one T cell receptor (beta chain) sequence. This sample was included in a study of Ad26.COV2.S vaccination and SARS-CoV-2 variants. V lost 5 bases and J 4 bases, leaving 14 bases between the germline ends. Germline lookup yields CDR1 SGHTA and CDR2 FQGNSA. This CDR3 comprises 14 residues. As to treatment: some 19 received Ad26.COV2.S at low or high dose, single or two shots; several received placebo; per-sample allocation not given. The samples date from day 63 after the first vaccine or placebo injection. Data came from immunoSEQ multiplex PCR; TCRdb stores just in-frame clones and leaves some out. Here the sample spans around 300,000 clones, around 89% being singletons.

The chain combines TRBV7-2 with TRBJ1-2; no definite D call. Source: peripheral blood, taken in a trial of Ad26.COV2.S vaccine versus placebo. This sequence originates from a person between 18 and 65 years old who received the Ad26.COV2.S COVID-19 vaccine or a placebo. The DNA for the CDR3 is TGTGCCAGCAGCCTACATCCAGGTCCCTATGGCTACACCTTC. Its protein is CASSLHPGPYGYTF.